This TCR beta chain emerged from a study of PD-L1 blockade in urothelial cancer. TCRdb's copy holds only in-frame clones and misses some; the assay was immunoSEQ multiplex PCR. This table holds tens of thousands of clones, roughly 84% found once. Time point given: pretreatment peripheral blood. Study observations and caveats: Tumor-associated clones in the blood of durable-benefit patients grew more at 3 weeks.

To note about this clone: The antigen is undetermined.

Germline lookup yields CDR1 LGHNA and CDR2 YNFKEQ. The CDR3 extends over 15 amino acids. The ends were cut back, 4 bases at V and 0 bases at J, with 10 bases in the middle. V usage is TRBV4-2 and J usage is TRBJ1-5; TRBD1 might be the D (6 bases). The source was PBMCs, collected around atezolizumab (anti-PD-L1) treatment. The source of this sequence is a man aged 55 to 70 with urothelial cancer. The CDR3 DNA follows: TGTGCCAGCAGCCCTCGGGACAATAGCAATCAGCCCCAGCATTTT. Translation gives CASSPRDNSNQPQHF.